This entry is about one T cell receptor beta chain. The table lists this clone with a few counts. The target of this receptor is not known. Per-nucleotide qualities are absent, and no much larger clonotype sits a single base away. All of the isolated RNA was reverse transcribed with the High Capacity cDNA Reverse Transcription Kit, so expressed TCRB transcripts were sequenced. Naive, central memory and regulatory T cell samples underwent deep immunoSEQ sequencing, averaging around 4 million total reads per sample. Sorted cells were lysed in RLT buffer and RNA was extracted with DNase-treated RNeasy Micro or Mini kits, depending on cell number. To prevent cross-contamination, every cell subset was processed on its own, while patient and healthy donor samples were processed together. TCRB sequences were amplified from cDNA with the immunoSEQ multiplex PCR, producing 87-bp fragments spanning the CDR3 region. Sequencing of the amplicons was performed on the Illumina HiSeq platform. Per the source publication's procedure: PCR bias was corrected computationally using synthetic template baselines, and reads within Hamming distance 2 were collapsed, with unmergeable singletons discarded. Reads were aligned to IMGT to assign V, D and J genes, CDR3 length, and insertions or deletions at six rearrangement sites. Within each subset, clonotype counts were normalized to sorted cell number, after which true diversity and Gini coefficients were computed with the tcR R package. The overlap coefficient, calculated on TCRB nucleotide sequences, was used to measure repertoire sharing. This is the immuneACCESS table as TCRdb keeps it, with only in-frame sequences that have V and J called. A part of the clones is gone; compared with another copy, unresolved V genes explain less than half, and the rest is unexplained. Clonal size and the V and J genes are those of that table, whereas D and trimming came from the DNA. This sample is represented by about 320,000 clones; 14% of them were singletons. Clones ranked in the top ten supply over 5.5% of the sample.

Measured from the cysteine to the phenylalanine, the CDR3 is 16 residues long. The read is trimmed to its CDR3 DNA, 48 bases read in frame from base 1. CDR1 and CDR2, looked up from the germline V gene, are SGHTA and FQGNSA. Trimming removed 5 bases from V and 0 bases from J, leaving 14 bases between the germline ends. The data stem from a study of beta chain features in type 1 diabetes listed by TCRdb under 2018. Looking at the study overall: Mean age, gender distribution, total cell number and subset yield were not different between patients and healthy donors. A total of some 110 million sorted cells were examined across all samples, and a strong correlation was observed between cell number per subset and RNA yield. The study compared TCRB repertoires of sorted circulating CD4+ T cell subsets between recently diagnosed type 1 diabetes patients and matched healthy donors. Whereas all 30 or so donors provided naive and central memory subsets, regulatory and stem cell-like memory subsets were isolated from just 8 patients and roughly eight healthy donors. General conclusions and limits of the study: Because cDNA was sequenced instead of genomic DNA, highly expressing activated cells could be over-represented, though the groups showed no difference in activation or CD3 levels. Only small numbers of individuals were included in the HLA sub-analyses, which left unresolved whether HLA type had any influence on TCRB rearrangement. Naive, central memory and regulatory TCRB repertoires appeared more similar among patients than among healthy donors. Type 1 diabetes patients showed a moderate but significant shortening of TCRB CDR3 length in all four CD4+ subsets. Patients with type 1 diabetes made fewer insertions and deleted more nucleotides at VDJ recombination sites, implying thymic rearrangement abnormalities. PCR might favor shorter templates, but patient and control samples were amplified and corrected together, so any skew would affect both groups equally.

Each donor gave one peripheral blood draw, averaging approximately 0.12 L, which was collected into heparinised tubes. A BD FACSAria II and a panel including CD45RO, CCR7, CD25, CD127, CD95 and CD27 were used to sort naive, central memory, regulatory and stem cell-like memory CD4+ T cells. Purity was above 95% for every sorted population. PBMCs were separated immediately by Lymphoprep density gradient centrifugation and were stained directly, without being cultured. So that batch effects would be minimized, each experiment stained and sorted samples in pairs, pairing one healthy donor with one patient.

The sequence derives from a man younger than 45 in good health. The chain is assembled from TRBV7-2 and TRBJ1-3, with the D gene not clear enough to name. Sequencing was carried out using central memory CD4+ T cells from blood. The CDR3 in this case is CASSPTDGRSGNTIYF. The DNA reads as follows: TGTGCCAGCAGCCCCACGGACGGGCGCTCTGGAAACACCATATATTTT. The CDR3 plus the reference TRBV7-2 and TRBJ1-3 genes for the other parts give the full variable domain: GAGVSQSPSNKVTEKGKDVELRCDPISGHTALYWYRQSLGQGLEFLIYFQGNSAPDKSGLPSDRFSAERTGGSVSTLTIQRTQQEDSAVYLCASSPTDGRSGNTIYFGEGSWLTVV.